This section outlines one T cell receptor beta chain sequence together with its context. There are a few counts of this clonotype. No antigen is known for it. No much larger clone is present one base from it, and per-base qualities are unavailable. The sequencer was a 454 GS FLX Titanium. A previously published linear amplification protocol was used to construct TCR libraries from roughly 500 ng of total RNA. Sequencing was performed on the Roche/454 Genome Sequencer with Titanium chemistry. In the original analysis: Over 75,000 rearranged TCR alpha transcripts were sequenced from a few of the healthy donors. Unique TCR clonotypes were defined by the CDR3 junction under IMGT nomenclature, and duplicate transcripts were removed. Using logistic regression in R 2.13.0, the researchers modeled CD4 versus CD8 status as a function of V and J genes, with an adjustment for donor effects and a Bonferroni correction for multiple testing. TCRdb reanalyzed the raw reads on its own, using fastp at Q25 for trimming and MiXCR for clone calling, and kept in-frame beta chains. CDR3 protein duplicates are merged, each entry listing the most common genes and DNA. These V and J calls rely on TCRdb rather than the paper's analysis. The sample table records approximately 180,000 distinct CDR3 sequences; about 70% of these occur just once. The ten top clones hold approximately 2.5% of the sample.

Cells with a CD4+CD8-CD45RO-CD45RA+ profile were isolated by FACS and defined as naive CD4+ T cells, and those with a CD8+CD4-CD45RA+CD27bright profile were defined as naive CD8+ T cells. The antibodies used for sorting targeted CD4 (RPA-T4), CD8 (SK1), CD27 (O323), CD45RA (HI100) and CD45RO (UCHL1). The germline V gene (reference sequence) yields DFQATT for CDR1 and SNEGSKA for CDR2. The CDR3 holds 14 amino acids from the cysteine to the phenylalanine. Only the CDR3 DNA stays, 42 bases, in frame from base 1. The V end loses 2 bases and the J end loses 2 bases, and a stretch of 13 bases separates them. This record belongs to a study of healthy donors' naive CD4 and CD8 T cells (dated by TCRdb to 2015 to 2017). Turning to the overall study: Donors were chosen to span three age groups (20-25, 40-50 and 60-70 years, over 5 each), with mean age roughly 46 and half female. The donors were HLA-typed by sequencing at HLA-A, -B, -C, -DRB1, -DQB1 and -DPB1, using the SBTexcellerator protocol, an ABI3130xl analyzer and SBTengine software. Peripheral blood mononuclear cells were collected from roughly 17 healthy, unrelated individuals. To check how TCR variation relates to lineage commitment, the researchers sequenced rearranged TCR alpha and beta chains taken from naive CD4+ and CD8+ T cells. For TCR alpha, a new primer set was designed to cover all functional IMGT alpha gene variants, and the remainder of the protocol was kept the same as the beta-chain workflow. Findings and caveats that apply to the study as a whole: Because alpha and beta chains were sequenced in bulk and could not be paired, combined chain effects were not evaluated. Possible repertoire bias from homeostatic proliferation of naive T cells was not directly addressed. Bias between naive CD4+ and CD8+ cells was reportedly observed for most V and J gene segments, consistently across donors and independently of HLA genotype. In both chains, CD4+ lineage was associated with a positively charged CDR3 and CD8+ lineage with a negatively charged CDR3. Taken together, V genes, J genes and CDR3 charge appeared to account for around 12% of the variance in CD4/CD8 propensity, mostly acting in an additive way.

Recombination linked TRBV20-1 to TRBJ2-7, with the D call perhaps TRBD1 or TRBD2, each one matching 5 bases. The sample comprised naive CD4+ and CD8+ T cells sorted from blood, pooled from several donors. Reading the label with the study, this specimen's cell subset or site is: FACS-sorted naive CD4+ (CD45RO-CD45RA+) and naive CD8+ (CD45RA+CD27bright) T cells. The origin of this receptor is a pool of human donors in good health; the sample pools cells from several healthy donors. The CDR3 sequence is CSARPPWGTYEQYF. DNA sequence: TGCAGTGCTAGACCCCCCTGGGGGACCTACGAGCAGTACTTC.